This entry features one T cell receptor beta chain sequence. In Cohort 3, a recovered donor had either two negative PCRs, clearance, or symptom resolution. Under the authors' procedure: Estimates of nucleated cell counts were drawn from the amplification of reference gene primers. Sequencing was performed with immunoSEQ multiplex PCR; in TCRdb, only in-frame clones are kept and a portion is missing. That table furnishes V, J and clone size, whereas the DNA furnished D and trimming. The sample has 330,000 or so clones; roughly 84% are singletons. This sample was taken from a study of blood T cell repertoires in COVID-19. Overall study: In each case, the material was cDNA or gDNA derived from T cells, B-cell-depleted T cells, or PBMCs.

Germline CDR1 is MNHNY and CDR2 is SVGAGI (reference sequence). Trimming removed 4 bases from V and 4 bases from J, with 11 bases in between. This CDR3 is built from 14 residues. The clonotype comes from a woman in her twenties or thirties who had recovered from COVID-19. Source material: PBMCs or T cells enriched from blood (not recorded which). The chain joins TRBV6-6 to TRBJ1-5; the D gene is possibly TRBD1 (6 bases). In DNA, the CDR3 is TGTGCCAGCAGTTCACAGGACAGTAATCAGCCCCAGCATTTT. Translation: CASSSQDSNQPQHF.